What follows is one T cell receptor beta chain and its context. Under the authors' procedure: Amplifying reference gene primers gave estimates of nucleated cell counts. Profiling relied on immunoSEQ multiplex PCR, and the TCRdb table lists in-frame clones only, not all of them. V, J and clone size are those of that table, while D and trimming were read from the DNA. The profile shows over 150,000 clones, 90% of them singletons. The sample comes from a study of blood T cell repertoires in COVID-19. Study at large: Some COVID-19 samples were acute and others convalescent; all came from the United States, Italy and Spain. Sources were T cells, B-cell-depleted T cells, or PBMCs; the material itself was cDNA or gDNA.

Trimming shortened V by 4 bases and J by 4 bases, and 6 bases separated the two germline ends. The CDR3 has 12 amino acids. Germline V CDR1 and CDR2: SGHTS, YDEGEE. This sequence joins TRBV5-8 and TRBJ2-1; D gene unclear. The receptor's source is a man aged 50 or older with acute or convalescent COVID-19. Sequencing was carried out using peripheral blood. The CDR3 spells CASSLLYNEQFF. The CDR3 DNA sequence: TGTGCCAGCAGCCTTCTATACAATGAGCAGTTCTTC. Looking up the rest from reference TRBV5-8 and TRBJ2-1 gives the full variable domain: EAGVTQSPTHLIKTRGQQATLRCSPISGHTSVYWYQQALGLGLQFLLWYDEGEERNRGNFPPRFSGRQFPNYSSELNVNALELEDSALYLCASSLLYNEQFFGPGTRLTVL.